This T cell receptor beta chain was captured by sequencing in a study of blood T cell repertoires in COVID-19. Overall study context: Samples taken during acute and convalescent COVID-19 were collected in the United States, Italy and Spain.

This CDR3 region has 17 residues. The germline V and J ends were trimmed by 0 bases and 0 bases, with 13 bases remaining between them. Per the germline V gene, CDR1 is SGHNT and CDR2 is YYREEE (reference sequence). Profiled with immunoSEQ multiplex PCR; TCRdb holds only in-frame clones, not every one. Counted here are roughly 120,000 clones, 60% to 85% occurring once; the ten biggest clones make up 2.3%. The specimen was peripheral blood. This chain uses TRBV5-4 with TRBJ1-3; maybe TRBD1 (6 bases). The source is a man between 65 and 85 years old with acute or convalescent COVID-19. The CDR3: CASSLAPGQSSGNTIYF. As DNA, the CDR3 is TGTGCCAGCAGCTTGGCCCCAGGACAGTCCTCTGGAAACACCATATATTTT.